This entry concerns a single T cell receptor beta chain. Its antigen is still unknown. The entry originates in a study of cytomegalovirus exposure and HLA in healthy donors. Notes on the study in general: In presence/absence analyses, roughly uniform sequencing depth across donors was assumed. The study recorded about 160 TCR beta chains that were cytomegalovirus-associated. Later analysis suggested links between common viral pathogens and several top significant clusters. Under in vitro conditions, three CMV-associated chains were confirmed as specific for CMV antigens.

The CDR3 is 13 amino acids. Germline V gene lookup returns CDR1 SNHLY and CDR2 FYNNEI. With 9 bases removed from V and 5 bases from J, the gap between germline ends came to 16 bases. PCR amplification relied on 60 Vbeta primers (plus 13 Jbeta primers). Sequenced by immunoSEQ multiplex PCR; TCRdb stores in-frame clones only, minus some. This table holds 170,000 or so clones, about 80% found once. Specimen: PBMCs. V is TRBV2 and J is TRBJ1-1, with D possibly being TRBD1 (6 bases). This TCR was sampled from a woman aged 60-75 years in good health and CMV-seropositive. This CDR3 reads CAREQGLDTEAFF. The DNA for the CDR3 is TGTGCCAGGGAACAGGGCCTAGATACTGAAGCTTTCTTT.